Detailed here is one T cell receptor (beta chain). Its specificity is not known. CDR3 length: 15 amino acids. V shed 1 base and J 10 bases; nucleotides not matched to a gene: 11. Germline V gene data show CDR1 as SGHVS and CDR2 as FQNEAQ. TCRdb analysed the reads with MiXCR anew, one entry per CDR3 protein. The sample lists hundreds of thousands of distinct CDR3 sequences, around 30% seen once, with 15% to 20% in the top ten. These data originate in a study of T cell repertoires in cytomegalovirus infection. Study background: An indication of both CMV infection and matching HLA type came from public TCR beta signatures.

Findings and limits, study-wide: CMV-specific HLA-C-restricted TCR beta clonotypes dominated the ex vivo response.

Specimen: cultured PBMCs, collected from culture after CMV antigen stimulation. This receptor was obtained from a human donor in good health (CMV status not recorded). Some clones in this sample may be carry-over from other donors' samples. The V and J genes are TRBV7-8 and TRBJ2-5, with 8 nucleotides matching TRBD2. CDR3 coding DNA: TGTGCCAGCAGCTTAGGTCGAGCGGGGGCCTCTAACCAGTACTTC. Translated: CASSLGRAGASNQYF.